The sequence of this T cell receptor (beta chain) was determined in a study of human T cells and chemical hapten exposure. On the study more broadly: TCR yields differed between samples (mainly from small differences in pooled library volume).

This sample's time point: healthy volunteer bleed at 2 weeks. Unfractionated whole blood was the source of the extracted total RNA. Ten or more counts support this clonotype. Its antigen is unknown. This CDR3 is built from 12 residues. Germline CDR1 and CDR2: SQVTM and ANQGSEA. V lost 7 bases to trimming and J lost 3 bases, with 10 bases between them. The library labeled individual cDNA molecules by adding unique molecular identifiers to them. Original methodology: Individual samples carried between 23,224 and 690,600 TCRs, with roughly 95,000 as the median. TCRdb ran MiXCR on the RACE reads and lists one entry per CDR3 protein. These V and J calls derive from TCRdb rather than the authors' analysis. The top ten hold around 2% of the sample, which has 100,000 to 150,000 distinct CDR3 sequences, about 9.4% seen once. Findings of the study overall: Among TCRs, those above 1 in 1000 frequency were unaffected by DPC sensitization.

The material sequenced was whole blood. The chain links TRBV29-1 to TRBJ2-1, with D possibly matching TRBD2 (6 bases). The origin of this receptor is a male donor in good health. Some clones in this sample may be carry-over from other donors' samples. In DNA, the CDR3 is TGCAGCGGCGGGACCCTCTACAATGAGCAGTTCTTC. Translation: CSGGTLYNEQFF.